What follows is one T cell receptor (beta chain) and its context. These data are taken from a study of shared clonotypes between healthy human individuals. As handled by the study authors: Junction-only sequences without quality scores were provided by ImmunoSEQ, so filtering was different. Using immunoSEQ multiplex PCR, the repertoire was profiled, and TCRdb retains in-frame clones only, with some absent. The V and J calls and clone size are taken from that table; D and trimming were inferred from the DNA. The top ten hold about an eighth of the sample, which has about 490,000 clones, 81% seen once. This clonotype was obtained from a woman between 40 and 55 years old in good health. Some clones in this sample may be carry-over from other donors' samples. Sequenced input: PBMCs.

CDR3 in amino acids: CASSSGFNYGYTF. In nucleotides, the CDR3 is TGTGCCAGCAGCTCCGGGTTTAACTATGGCTACACCTTC. The chain is built from TRBV7-9 and TRBJ1-2; D uncertain. CDR1 is SEHNR, CDR2 FQNEAQ, per germline (reference sequence). The V end lost 4 bases, the J end lost 1 base, and 7 bases lay between the germline ends. The CDR3 contains 13 residues.